The 31 T cell receptor beta chains presented below share a single source sample, sequenced in a study of cytomegalovirus exposure and HLA in healthy donors. Here immunoSEQ multiplex PCR was the method, and the copy in TCRdb shows in-frame clones only, minus some. The sample includes about 190,000 clones, 80% to 85% seen only once; the top ten take about 3%. Input material: PBMCs. The receptors were sampled from a woman under 30 in good health and CMV-seropositive.

V usage is TRBV29-1 and J usage is TRBJ2-6; no reliable D call. The CDR3 spans 15 residues. The germline V gene encodes CDR1 SQVTM and CDR2 ANQGSEA. Trimming took off 3 bases at V and 1 base at J, with 10 bases between the two ends. CDR3 DNA sequence: TGCAGCGTTGACACTACGGGTTCTGGGGCCAACGTCCTGACTTTC. This gives the protein CSVDTTGSGANVLTF.

The V call is TRBV27, the J call TRBJ2-1; 9 nucleotides agree with TRBD1. This CDR3 spans 17 amino acids. CDR1 MNHEY and CDR2 SMNVEV come from the germline V gene (reference sequence). V trimming: 4 bases; J trimming: 5 bases; junction bases outside the gene matches: 12. The DNA for the CDR3 is TGTGCCAGCAGTTCGATCCTGGACAGGGGAGGCCACAATGAGCAGTTCTTC. Its protein is CASSSILDRGGHNEQFF.

The genes are TRBV7-6 and TRBJ2-6; a weak D match, TRBD2 (5 bases). The CDR3 sequence is 16 residues long. Germline values: CDR1 SGHVS, CDR2 FNYEAQ. V shed 1 base and J shed 2 bases, with 9 bases lying between them. CDR3 sequence: CASSLGLGAGANVLTF. The DNA for the CDR3 is TGTGCCAGCAGCTTAGGTCTCGGGGCTGGGGCCAACGTCCTGACTTTC.

This clone was found once. The chain recombines TRBV5-1 with TRBJ2-6; D may be TRBD2 (5 bases). The CDR3 length is 16 residues. Germline assignment: CDR1 SGHRS and CDR2 YFSETQ. With 6 bases removed from V and 0 bases from J, the gap between germline ends came to 13 bases. The CDR3 sequence is CASKMGTSSGANVLTF. The CDR3 DNA is TGCGCCAGCAAGATGGGCACTAGCTCTGGGGCCAACGTCCTGACTTTC.

The chain recombines TRBV9 with TRBJ1-4, with a tentative D call TRBD1 (6 bases). Germline lookup yields CDR1 SGDLS and CDR2 YYNGEE. Trimming removed 0 bases at V and 1 base at J, with 10 bases between. The length of the CDR3 is 16 residues. The CDR3 here is CASSVGTGLTNEKLFF. Written as DNA, the CDR3 is TGTGCCAGCAGCGTAGGCACAGGGTTAACTAATGAAAAACTGTTTTTT.

The rearrangement joins TRBV2 to TRBJ2-1, with 8 bases lining up with TRBD2. The CDR3 totals 15 residues. Germline CDR1 and CDR2: SNHLY and FYNNEI. V shed 5 bases and J 7 bases; nucleotides not matched to a gene: 10. CDR3 loop: CASSPSGLKRNEQFF. For the CDR3, the DNA is TGTGCCAGCAGTCCTAGCGGGCTAAAGAGGAATGAGCAGTTCTTC. The full variable domain, its missing parts supplied by reference TRBV2 and TRBJ2-1, is EPEVTQTPSHQVTQMGQEVILRCVPISNHLYFYWYRQILGQKVEFLVSFYNNEISEKSEIFDDQFSVERPDGSNFTLKIRSTKLEDSAMYFCASSPSGLKRNEQFFGPGTRLTVL.

The V call is TRBV6-4, the J call TRBJ1-2; TRBD1 matches 10 bases. J was trimmed by 7 bases and V by 6 bases; bases with no gene match: 5. The CDR3 extends over 13 amino acids. Germline CDR1 MRHNA, CDR2 SNTAGT. CDR3 sequence reads: CASSRDRGSGYTF. The CDR3 DNA sequence: TGTGCCAGCAGCCGGGACAGGGGAAGTGGCTACACCTTC.

The J gene is TRBJ2-3, the V gene TRBV4-2, with 7 bases lining up with TRBD2. Germline CDR1 and CDR2: LGHNA and YNFKEQ. The CDR3 consists of 15 residues. V was clipped by 3 bases and J by 2 bases; unmatched bases: 5. The DNA for the CDR3 is TGTGCCAGCAGCCAGGAACTAGCGTTCACAGATACGCAGTATTTT. The encoded protein is CASSQELAFTDTQYF.

The chain uses TRBV5-1 and TRBJ2-3, with 9 positions matching TRBD1. There are 15 residues in the CDR3. Germline CDR1 reads SGHRS; CDR2 reads YFSETQ. Trimming took 2 bases from V and 4 from J; bases not matched to a gene: 5. CDR3 nucleotides: TGCGCCAGCAGCTTACCGGGACAGGGATCAGATACGCAGTATTTT. Residues: CASSLPGQGSDTQYF.

V and J are TRBV27 and TRBJ1-2; 8 nucleotides agree with TRBD1. Trimming took 8 bases from V and 4 from J; bases not matched to a gene: 9. This CDR3 is built from 14 residues. The germline CDR1 and CDR2 sequences are MNHEY and SMNVEV (reference sequence). CDR3 bases: TGTGCCAGCCGCACGGCGGGACAGGCCTATGGCTACACCTTC. It encodes CASRTAGQAYGYTF.

V gene TRBV6-5 combines with J gene TRBJ2-2, with D hard to call. CDR1 is MNHEY and CDR2 is SVGAGI in the germline V gene. Trimming left V 6 bases short and J 5 bases short, with 7 bases between. This CDR3 is built from 12 residues. CDR3 nucleotides: TGTGCCAGCAGACATCTTACCGGGGAGCTGTTTTTT. Encoded protein: CASRHLTGELFF.

This clone appeared once. The chain combines TRBV7-9 with TRBJ1-1; D may be TRBD1 (6 bases). The CDR3 contains 16 residues. Germline CDR1 reads SEHNR; CDR2 reads FQNEAQ (reference sequence). V was trimmed by 3 bases and J by 2 bases, leaving 16 bases between them. DNA of the CDR3: TGTGCCAGCAGCTTTCGGGGGAGGGGGACCAACACTGAAGCTTTCTTT. Amino acid sequence: CASSFRGRGTNTEAFF.

This chain joins TRBV6-1 and TRBJ1-5, with D tentatively TRBD1 (6 bases). This CDR3 region has 12 residues. CDR1 and CDR2 from the germline V gene are MNHNS and SASEGT. Trimming stripped 5 bases from V and 6 bases from J, with 8 bases between. The CDR3 bases are TGTGCCAGCAGTCGGGACACTCAGCCCCAGCATTTT. It specifies CASSRDTQPQHF.

This CDR3 is CASSLRGETQYF. In nucleotides, the CDR3 is TGTGCCAGCAGCCTCAGGGGAGAGACCCAGTACTTC. The V call is TRBV9, the J call TRBJ2-5, with D possibly matching TRBD1 (6 bases). Germline V gene sequence: CDR1 SGDLS, CDR2 YYNGEE. This CDR3 contains 12 residues. Trimming shortened V by 4 bases and J by 4 bases, and 8 bases separated the two germline ends. The full variable domain, completed using reference TRBV9 and TRBJ2-5, is DSGVTQTPKHLITATGQRVTLRCSPRSGDLSVYWYQQSLDQGLQFLIQYYNGEERAKGNILERFSAQQFPDLHSELNLSSLELGDSALYFCASSLRGETQYFGPGTRLLVL.

The chain has TRBV5-6 and TRBJ1-1; D is perhaps TRBD1 (6 bases). The CDR3 is made up of 12 amino acids. V lost 0 bases to trimming and J lost 11 bases, with 11 bases between them. Germline V gene lookup returns CDR1 SGHDT and CDR2 YYEEEE. CDR3 nucleotide sequence: TGTGCCAGCAGCTTGGGAGCCAGGGGCGCTTTCTTT. The encoded protein is CASSLGARGAFF. Supplemented by reference TRBV5-6 and TRBJ1-1, the full variable domain reads DAGVTQSPTHLIKTRGQQVTLRCSPKSGHDTVSWYQQALGQGPQFIFQYYEEEERQRGNFPDRFSGHQFPNYSSELNVNALLLGDSALYLCASSLGARGAFFGQGTRLTVV.

V usage is TRBV6-6 and J usage is TRBJ1-1; D perhaps matches TRBD1 (6 bases). V lost 2 bases and J 6 bases, leaving 19 bases between the germline ends. Germline values: CDR1 MNHNY, CDR2 SVGAGI (reference sequence). The CDR3 has 16 amino acids. In DNA form, the CDR3 reads TGTGCCAGCAGTTACGATGCCGCACAGGGAAGCGCTGAAGCTTTCTTT. Residues: CASSYDAAQGSAEAFF.

The chain uses TRBV2 and TRBJ1-1, with a possible D match to TRBD1 (5 bases). The CDR3 covers 13 residues. V was clipped by 6 bases and J by 12 bases, with 20 bases between them. The germline V gene encodes CDR1 SNHLY and CDR2 FYNNEI. The CDR3 loop reads CASRGELQGGTFF. CDR3 in DNA: TGTGCCAGCAGGGGGGAGTTGCAGGGAGGAACTTTCTTT. The full variable domain, with the rest looked up from reference TRBV2 and TRBJ1-1, is EPEVTQTPSHQVTQMGQEVILRCVPISNHLYFYWYRQILGQKVEFLVSFYNNEISEKSEIFDDQFSVERPDGSNFTLKIRSTKLEDSAMYFCASRGELQGGTFFGQGTRLTVV.

The V and J genes are TRBV19 and TRBJ2-5, with 7 bases fitting TRBD1. Per germline, CDR1 LNHDA and CDR2 SQIVND (reference sequence). The CDR3 is made up of 12 amino acids. V was pared by 5 bases and J by 4 bases, with 1 base of the junction left unmatched. The CDR3 loop is CASSAGGETQYF. CDR3 nucleotide sequence: TGTGCCAGTAGTGCAGGGGGAGAGACCCAGTACTTC.

The chain combines TRBV4-3 with TRBJ1-3; D uncertain. Germline assignment: CDR1 LGHNA and CDR2 YSLEER. The CDR3 has 15 residues. The V gene lost 1 base and the J gene lost 4 bases, with 11 bases spanning the gap. The CDR3: CASSQVGDSGNTIYF. The CDR3 nucleotides read TGCGCCAGCAGCCAAGTAGGAGATTCCGGAAACACCATATATTTT.

Worth noting for this clone: Other DNA sequences within the sample encode an identical CDR3. The rearrangement links TRBV9 to TRBJ2-7, with 10 bases identical to TRBD1. The germline CDR1 and CDR2 sequences are SGDLS and YYNGEE. V lost 1 base to trimming and J lost 4 bases; unmatched junction nucleotides: 5. The CDR3 is made up of 15 amino acids. In nucleotides, the CDR3 is TGTGCCAGCAGCGTATCCGGGACAGGGGTTTACGAGCAGTACTTC. Residues: CASSVSGTGVYEQYF.

The chain combines TRBV6-5 with TRBJ2-3; D gene uncertain. The germline V gene has CDR1 MNHEY and CDR2 SVGAGI. The CDR3 extends over 13 amino acids. Trimming took off 6 bases at V and 0 bases at J, with 7 bases between the two ends. This CDR3 reads CASSALSTDTQYF. The CDR3 DNA is TGTGCCAGCAGCGCACTCAGCACAGATACGCAGTATTTT.

This chain uses TRBV27 with TRBJ1-4, with unresolved D. CDR3 length: 16 amino acids. Germline assignment: CDR1 MNHEY and CDR2 SMNVEV (reference sequence). V was pared by 4 bases and J by 7 bases, with 19 bases between. This CDR3 reads CASSSDILPRGEKLFF. In DNA, the CDR3 is TGTGCCAGCAGTTCAGATATCCTGCCTCGTGGTGAAAAACTGTTTTTT.

The chain links TRBV6-1 to TRBJ1-2; 7 bases are shared with TRBD1. Germline CDR1 is MNHNS and CDR2 is SASEGT. This CDR3 has 13 residues. With 2 bases clipped from V and 7 bases from J, the junction kept 4 bases outside the gene matches. The chain's CDR3 is CASSESQGVGYTF. As DNA, the CDR3 is TGTGCCAGCAGTGAATCGCAGGGGGTTGGCTACACCTTC.

The CDR3 reads CSVGVAGAAYEQYF. The CDR3 DNA reads TGCAGCGTTGGGGTAGCGGGGGCGGCCTACGAGCAGTACTTC. The gene calls are TRBV29-1 and TRBJ2-7, with TRBD2 identical over 9 bases. Germline V gives CDR1 SQVTM, CDR2 ANQGSEA. The CDR3 covers 14 residues. After removal of 4 bases from V and 2 bases from J, the junction contained 6 bases not matched to a gene.

V is TRBV25-1 and J is TRBJ2-5; 11 positions match TRBD2. CDR1 MGHDK and CDR2 SYGVNS come from the germline V gene. This CDR3 comprises 16 residues. The V gene end was trimmed by 4 bases and the J gene end by 7 bases; junction bases not matched to a gene: 11. The CDR3 nucleotides read TGTGCCAGCAGTGGGCCTAGCGGGGGGCAACATGGGACCCAGTACTTC. Translating it yields CASSGPSGGQHGTQYF.

This chain joins TRBV11-2 and TRBJ2-7; 9 nucleotides agree with TRBD1. The CDR3 extends over 14 amino acids. Germline CDR1 reads SGHAT; CDR2 reads FQNNGV. V lost 2 bases and J lost 6; bases outside the gene matches: 5. The CDR3 DNA is TGTGCCAGCAGCTTAACTAGGACAGGGGTCGAGCAGTACTTC. Its translation is CASSLTRTGVEQYF.

The chain is built from TRBV15 and TRBJ2-3; 7 bases align to TRBD2. The CDR3 consists of 15 residues. CDR1 and CDR2 from the germline V gene are LNHNV and YYDKDF (reference sequence). V lost 5 bases to trimming and J lost 2 bases; unmatched junction nucleotides: 7. DNA for the CDR3: TGTGCCACCAGCGTGAACCGGGGGGTCACAGATACGCAGTATTTT. Encoded protein: CATSVNRGVTDTQYF. The complete variable domain, with remaining parts taken from reference TRBV15 and TRBJ2-3, reads DAMVIQNPRYQVTQFGKPVTLSCSQTLNHNVMYWYQQKSSQAPKLLFHYYDKDFNNEADTPDNFQSRRPNTSFCFLDIRSPGLGDTAMYLCATSVNRGVTDTQYFGPGTRLTVL.

J is TRBJ2-1 and V is TRBV6-5; D perhaps matches TRBD2 (6 bases). The CDR3 extends over 16 amino acids. Looked up from germline, CDR1 is MNHEY and CDR2 is SVGAGI. V lost 2 bases, J lost 1 base, and 12 bases lay in between. The CDR3 here is CASSYRGGASYNEQFF. For the CDR3, the DNA is TGTGCCAGCAGTTACAGGGGCGGGGCATCCTACAATGAGCAGTTCTTC.

The chain is built from TRBV6-5 and TRBJ2-5; possibly TRBD2 for D (6 bases). In germline, CDR1 is MNHEY, CDR2 SVGAGI. This CDR3 spans 13 amino acids. Trimming shortened V by 5 bases and J by 6 bases, and 13 bases separated the two germline ends. The DNA of the CDR3 is TGTGCCAGCAGTCCCGGGAGAATGAAGACCCAGTACTTC. It codes for CASSPGRMKTQYF.

The V and J genes are TRBV29-1 and TRBJ1-3; possible D gene TRBD1, 6 bases. Germline V gene sequence: CDR1 SQVTM, CDR2 ANQGSEA. Trimming stripped 4 bases from V and 2 bases from J, with 6 bases between. There are 12 residues in the CDR3. The CDR3 bases are TGCAGCGTTGGGGACACTGGAAACACCATATATTTT. Encoded protein: CSVGDTGNTIYF.

The J gene is TRBJ2-3, the V gene TRBV7-2; 13 nucleotides agree with TRBD2. V was clipped by 5 bases and J by 6 bases; unmatched bases: 11. Germline lookup yields CDR1 SGHTA and CDR2 FQGNSA. The CDR3 totals 17 residues. CDR3 in amino acids: CASSPIALAGGWDTQYF. The DNA for the CDR3 is TGTGCCAGCAGCCCGATCGCACTAGCGGGGGGGTGGGATACGCAGTATTTT. Combining the CDR3 with reference TRBV7-2 and TRBJ2-3 gives the whole variable domain GAGVSQSPSNKVTEKGKDVELRCDPISGHTALYWYRQSLGQGLEFLIYFQGNSAPDKSGLPSDRFSAERTGGSVSTLTIQRTQQEDSAVYLCASSPIALAGGWDTQYFGPGTRLTVL.